These 17 T cell receptor beta chains were all obtained from the same sample, sequenced in a study of T-cell memory formation after mild COVID-19 (dated by TCRdb to the early 2020s). To prepare the library, 5' RACE was applied. These reads were obtained on an Illumina NovaSeq 6000. TCRdb cleaned the public reads at Q25 with fastp, built clones with MiXCR and kept in-frame beta chains. Every entry covers one CDR3 protein and lists the most common genes and DNA from its rows. Within this sample are hundreds of thousands of distinct CDR3 sequences, with around 25% of them counted one time only. The ten largest clones add up to 9.5% to 15% of the sample. The sequenced material came from PBMCs or a T cell subset sorted from them (not recorded which). These receptor sequences come from an adult woman who had mild COVID-19 (a few samples of this study predate the infection). The sample titles of this study are shuffled in the database, so cell type and time point are left out; the donor was told from shared clones.

This clonotype was found once. The chain combines TRBV27 with TRBJ1-2; 7 bases fit TRBD1. The CDR3 runs 14 residues. In germline, CDR1 is MNHEY, CDR2 SMNVEV (reference sequence). V lost 10 bases to trimming and J lost 3 bases; unmatched junction nucleotides: 11. CDR3 nucleotide sequence: TGTGCCACCAGGGGGTGGGGGGCCGACTATGGCTACACCTTC. It specifies CATRGWGADYGYTF.

The V and J genes are TRBV28 and TRBJ2-5; TRBD1 matches 7 bases. This CDR3 has 15 residues. Germline assignment: CDR1 MDHEN and CDR2 SYDVKM. The V segment lost 5 bases and the J segment 1 base; nucleotides outside the gene matches: 7. The CDR3 sequence: CASSPLGQLQETQYF. CDR3 bases: TGTGCCAGCAGTCCTCTGGGACAGCTCCAAGAGACCCAGTACTTC.

This rearrangement joins TRBV7-6 to TRBJ2-7; tentatively, D is TRBD1 (5 bases). The CDR3 covers 15 residues. Germline CDR1 SGHVS, CDR2 FNYEAQ. The V gene lost 5 bases and the J gene lost 2 bases, with 16 bases spanning the gap. The CDR3 is CASSGGVDSPYEQYF. The CDR3 DNA reads TGTGCCAGCAGCGGTGGGGTAGACAGCCCCTACGAGCAGTACTTC.

The rearrangement links TRBV12-3 or TRBV12-4 to TRBJ1-2, with TRBD1 as a possible D gene (5 bases). Between the trimmed V and J ends, which lost 2 bases and 3 bases, there was a span of 13 bases. The CDR3 covers 15 residues. The CDR3 DNA reads as TGTGCCAGCAGTTTAAGTCGGGGGGTTCACTATGGCTACACCTTC. It yields the protein CASSLSRGVHYGYTF.

This clonotype was recorded a few times. This chain joins TRBV6-4 and TRBJ2-3; a possible D gene is TRBD2 (6 bases). CDR1 and CDR2 (germline): MRHNA, SNTAGT. The CDR3 sequence is 15 residues long. V lost 7 bases to trimming and J lost 0 bases, with 14 bases between them. The CDR3 coding sequence is TGTGCCAGCAAGGCTAGCGACTCTAGCACAGATACGCAGTATTTT. Translation gives CASKASDSSTDTQYF.

This clonotype was found a few times. The V gene is TRBV6-6, the J gene TRBJ2-3; D gene ambiguous. The CDR3 is made up of 13 amino acids. Germline CDR1 is MNHNY and CDR2 is SVGAGI (reference sequence). V lost 4 bases to trimming and J lost 6 bases, with 11 bases between them. Written as DNA, the CDR3 is TGTGCCAGCAGTTCACATCCATACGATACGCAGTATTTT. Its translation: CASSSHPYDTQYF.

V and J are TRBV7-8 and TRBJ2-3; 9 bases match TRBD2. The trim removed 5 bases at V and 7 bases at J, leaving 10 bases unmatched. The CDR3 covers 15 residues. Germline V gene lookup returns CDR1 SGHVS and CDR2 FQNEAQ. This CDR3 reads CASSSTRGGLNTQYF. CDR3 nucleotides: TGTGCCAGCAGCAGCACGCGGGGGGGATTGAATACGCAGTATTTT.

The J gene is TRBJ2-7, the V gene TRBV5-1; 8 bases fit TRBD2. CDR1 and CDR2 (germline): SGHRS, YFSETQ. This CDR3 is built from 15 residues. V gave up 3 bases and J gave up 1 base; unmatched junction bases: 6. CDR3 protein: CASSSGGQGSYEQYF. DNA of the CDR3: TGCGCCAGCAGCTCGGGGGGGCAGGGGTCCTACGAGCAGTACTTC.

This clonotype was detected once. V and J are TRBV7-9 and TRBJ2-7; a possible D gene is TRBD1 (5 bases). Trimming removed 2 bases at V and 1 base at J, with 9 bases between. Germline V CDR1 and CDR2: SEHNR, FQNEAQ (reference sequence). The CDR3 runs to 14 residues. The CDR3 sequence: CASSLPGKSYEQYF. Here the CDR3 DNA reads TGTGCCAGCAGCTTACCAGGGAAGTCCTACGAGCAGTACTTC.

This clonotype has more than one count but fewer than ten. A junction boundary mismatches the germline segment, possibly from a read error. V gene TRBV7-2 combines with J gene TRBJ2-2, with TRBD2 matching over 8 bases. CDR1 is SGHTA and CDR2 is FQGNSA in the germline V gene. This CDR3 is 18 amino acids long. DNA of the CDR3: TGTGCCAGCAACTTAGGGTCGGCTAGCGGGCCGAACACCGGGGAGCTGTTTTTT. As protein: CASNLGSASGPNTGELFF.

This clonotype was found a few times. The chain links TRBV4-3 to TRBJ2-1; D may be TRBD2 (6 bases). The V and J ends lost 3 bases and 15 bases respectively, with 15 bases between them. The CDR3 has 12 residues. Germline CDR1 and CDR2: LGHNA and YSLEER. The CDR3 region is CASSQGIGTLFF. CDR3 DNA: TGCGCCAGCAGCCAGGGGATCGGGACTCTGTTCTTC.

In its sample, this clonotype was seen a few times. The chain employs TRBV3-1 and TRBJ2-7; 7 nucleotides line up with TRBD2. The J segment lost 3 bases and the V segment lost 0 bases, leaving 5 bases of the junction unmatched. Germline V gives CDR1 LGHDT, CDR2 YNNKEL (reference sequence). The CDR3 extends over 15 amino acids. The CDR3 region is CASSQELAKGYEQYF. In DNA, the CDR3 is TGTGCCAGCAGCCAAGAACTAGCGAAGGGCTACGAGCAGTACTTC.

CDR3 sequence (DNA): TGTGCCAGCAGAACGAACAATGAGCAGTTCTTC. Its translation is CASRTNNEQFF. The chain has TRBV2 and TRBJ2-1; D gene uncertain. The V and J ends lost 6 bases and 5 bases respectively, with 5 bases between them. This CDR3 region has 11 residues. The germline CDR1 and CDR2 sequences are SNHLY and FYNNEI. The whole variable domain, remainder taken from reference TRBV2 and TRBJ2-1, is EPEVTQTPSHQVTQMGQEVILRCVPISNHLYFYWYRQILGQKVEFLVSFYNNEISEKSEIFDDQFSVERPDGSNFTLKIRSTKLEDSAMYFCASRTNNEQFFGPGTRLTVL.

The sample holds a few counts of this clonotype. The genes are TRBV10-3 and TRBJ2-7; D is undetermined. The ends were cut back, 8 bases at V and 3 bases at J, with 14 bases in the middle. The CDR3 contains 13 residues. The germline gives CDR1 ENHRY, CDR2 SYGVKD. The CDR3 loop reads CAIGKGLIYEQYF. CDR3 nucleotide sequence: TGTGCCATCGGGAAAGGGCTAATCTACGAGCAGTACTTC.

The rearrangement joins TRBV19 to TRBJ2-6; a weak D match, TRBD2 (5 bases). V shed 9 bases and J shed 2 bases, with 8 bases lying between them. This CDR3 spans 13 amino acids. Germline V CDR1 and CDR2: LNHDA, SQIVND (reference sequence). The CDR3 here is CASRETGANVLTF. The CDR3 DNA sequence: TGTGCCAGCCGGGAAACTGGGGCCAACGTCCTGACTTTC.

The chain is built from TRBV7-6 and TRBJ2-3; TRBD2 matches at 10 bases. CDR3 length: 16 residues. From germline, CDR1 is SGHVS and CDR2 FNYEAQ. The V gene end was trimmed by 6 bases and the J gene end by 4 bases; junction bases not matched to a gene: 10. The CDR3 sequence: CASSRQSGGASDTQYF. Written as DNA, the CDR3 is TGTGCCAGCAGTCGGCAAAGCGGGGGGGCCTCAGATACGCAGTATTTT.

This clonotype occurred once. The CDR3 DNA reads as TGTGCCAGCAGTTACGGGGACACGTCCTACGAGCAGTACTTC. Amino acid sequence: CASSYGDTSYEQYF. The chain carries TRBV6-6 and TRBJ2-7; D perhaps matches TRBD1 (6 bases). Germline V gene sequence: CDR1 MNHNY, CDR2 SVGAGI (reference sequence). Trimming stripped 2 bases from V and 1 base from J, with 9 bases between. CDR3 size: 14 residues.